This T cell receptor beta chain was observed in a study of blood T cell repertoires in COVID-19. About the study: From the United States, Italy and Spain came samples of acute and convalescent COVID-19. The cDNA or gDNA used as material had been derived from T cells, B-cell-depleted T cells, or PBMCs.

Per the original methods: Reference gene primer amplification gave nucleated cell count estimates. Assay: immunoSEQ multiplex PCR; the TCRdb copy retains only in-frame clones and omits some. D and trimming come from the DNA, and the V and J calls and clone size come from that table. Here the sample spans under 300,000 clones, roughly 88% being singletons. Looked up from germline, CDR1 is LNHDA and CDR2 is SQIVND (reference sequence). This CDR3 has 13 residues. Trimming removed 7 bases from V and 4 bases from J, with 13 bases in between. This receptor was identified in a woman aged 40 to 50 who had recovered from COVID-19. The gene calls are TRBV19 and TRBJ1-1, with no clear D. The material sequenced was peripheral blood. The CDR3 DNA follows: TGTGCCAGTAATGATGGGGAGGTCACTGAAGCTTTCTTT. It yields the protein CASNDGEVTEAFF.